This T cell receptor (beta chain) was captured by sequencing in a study of blood T cell repertoires in COVID-19. Study in general: In each case, the material was cDNA or gDNA derived from T cells, B-cell-depleted T cells, or PBMCs.

Trimming took 5 bases from V and 7 from J, leaving 12 bases between them. The CDR3 length is 13 residues. Germline CDR1 LNHDA, CDR2 SQIVND (reference sequence). Measured with immunoSEQ multiplex PCR; TCRdb has only the in-frame clones, and not every one. The sample contains 27,000 or so clones, about 83% of which appear only once. The genes are TRBV19 and TRBJ2-4, with D possibly TRBD2 on 5 matching bases. The sequenced sample was peripheral blood. The receptor's source is a man aged 70 or older with acute or convalescent COVID-19. The CDR3 loop is CASSVLGENIQYF. Written as DNA, the CDR3 is TGTGCCAGTAGTGTCCTGGGAGAGAACATTCAGTACTTC.